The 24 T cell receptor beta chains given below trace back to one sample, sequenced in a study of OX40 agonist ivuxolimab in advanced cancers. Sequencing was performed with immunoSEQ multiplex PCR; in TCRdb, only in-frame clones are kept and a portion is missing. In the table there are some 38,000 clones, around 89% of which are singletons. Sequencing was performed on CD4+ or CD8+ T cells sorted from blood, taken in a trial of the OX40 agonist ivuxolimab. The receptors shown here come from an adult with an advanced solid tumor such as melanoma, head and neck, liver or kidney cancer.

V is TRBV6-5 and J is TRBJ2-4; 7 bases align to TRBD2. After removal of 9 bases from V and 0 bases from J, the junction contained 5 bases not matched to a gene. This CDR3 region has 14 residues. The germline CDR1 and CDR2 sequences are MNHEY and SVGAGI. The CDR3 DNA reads TGTGCCAGTAAGCTAGCGGTAGCCAAAAACATTCAGTACTTC. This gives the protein CASKLAVAKNIQYF.

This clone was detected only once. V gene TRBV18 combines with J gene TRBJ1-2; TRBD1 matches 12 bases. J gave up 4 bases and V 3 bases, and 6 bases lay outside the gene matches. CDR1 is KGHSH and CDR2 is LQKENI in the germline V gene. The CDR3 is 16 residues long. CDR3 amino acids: CASSPGQGARGYGYTF. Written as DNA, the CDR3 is TGTGCCAGCTCACCGGGACAGGGGGCGCGAGGCTATGGCTACACCTTC.

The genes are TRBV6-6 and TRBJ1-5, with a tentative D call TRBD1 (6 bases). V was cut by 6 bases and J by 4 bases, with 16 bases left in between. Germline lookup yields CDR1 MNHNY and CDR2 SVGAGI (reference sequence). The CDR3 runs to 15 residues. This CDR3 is CASRPLGGRNQPQHF. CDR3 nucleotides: TGTGCCAGCAGACCGTTGGGGGGCCGTAATCAGCCCCAGCATTTT.

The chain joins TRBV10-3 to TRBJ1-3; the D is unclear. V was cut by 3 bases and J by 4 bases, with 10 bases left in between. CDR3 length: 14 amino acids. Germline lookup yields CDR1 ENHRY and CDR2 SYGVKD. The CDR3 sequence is CAISDSRGGNTIYF. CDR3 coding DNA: TGTGCCATCAGTGACTCGAGAGGCGGAAACACCATATATTTT.

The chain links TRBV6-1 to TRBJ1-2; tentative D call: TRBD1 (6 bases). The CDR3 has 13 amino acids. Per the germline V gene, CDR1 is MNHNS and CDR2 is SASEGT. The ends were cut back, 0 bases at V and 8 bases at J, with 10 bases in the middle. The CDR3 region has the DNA TGTGCCAGCAGTGAAGCAGGAAGGGGGGGCTACACCTTC. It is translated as CASSEAGRGGYTF.

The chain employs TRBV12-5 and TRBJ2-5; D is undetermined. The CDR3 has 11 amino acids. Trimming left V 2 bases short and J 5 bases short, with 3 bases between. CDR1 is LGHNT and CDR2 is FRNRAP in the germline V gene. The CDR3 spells CASGLIETQYF. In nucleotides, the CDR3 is TGTGCTAGTGGTTTGATTGAGACCCAGTACTTC.

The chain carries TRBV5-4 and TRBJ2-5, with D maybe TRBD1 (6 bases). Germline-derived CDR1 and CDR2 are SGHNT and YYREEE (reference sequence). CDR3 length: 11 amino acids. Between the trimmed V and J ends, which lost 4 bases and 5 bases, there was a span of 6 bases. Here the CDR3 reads CASSGGETQYF. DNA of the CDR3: TGTGCCAGCAGCGGGGGCGAGACCCAGTACTTC. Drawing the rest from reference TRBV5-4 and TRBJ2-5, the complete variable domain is ETGVTQSPTHLIKTRGQQVTLRCSSQSGHNTVSWYQQALGQGPQFIFQYYREEENGRGNFPPRFSGLQFPNYSSELNVNALELDDSALYLCASSGGETQYFGPGTRLLVL.

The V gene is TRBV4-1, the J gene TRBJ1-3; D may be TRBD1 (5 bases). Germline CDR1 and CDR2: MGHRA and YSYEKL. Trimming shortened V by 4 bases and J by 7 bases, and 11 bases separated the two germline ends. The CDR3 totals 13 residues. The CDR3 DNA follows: TGCGCCAGCAGCCGGCCAGGGATCAACACCATATATTTT. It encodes CASSRPGINTIYF.

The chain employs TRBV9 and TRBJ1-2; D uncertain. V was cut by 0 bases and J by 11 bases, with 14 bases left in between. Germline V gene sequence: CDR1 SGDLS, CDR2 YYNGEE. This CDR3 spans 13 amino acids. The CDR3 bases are TGTGCCAGCAGCGTAGAAAACAGTCGAAAGTACACCTTC. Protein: CASSVENSRKYTF.

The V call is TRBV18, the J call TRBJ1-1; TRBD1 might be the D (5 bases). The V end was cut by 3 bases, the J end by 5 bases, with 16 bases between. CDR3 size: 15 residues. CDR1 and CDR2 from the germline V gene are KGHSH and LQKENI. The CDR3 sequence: CASSPSGGVLTEAFF. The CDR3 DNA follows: TGTGCCAGCTCACCGAGCGGGGGGGTTTTAACTGAAGCTTTCTTT.

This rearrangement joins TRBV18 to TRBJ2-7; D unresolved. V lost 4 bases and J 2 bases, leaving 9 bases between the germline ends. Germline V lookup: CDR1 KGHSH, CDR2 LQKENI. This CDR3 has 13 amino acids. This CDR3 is CASSQLATYEQYF. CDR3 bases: TGTGCCAGCTCACAATTAGCAACCTACGAGCAGTACTTC.

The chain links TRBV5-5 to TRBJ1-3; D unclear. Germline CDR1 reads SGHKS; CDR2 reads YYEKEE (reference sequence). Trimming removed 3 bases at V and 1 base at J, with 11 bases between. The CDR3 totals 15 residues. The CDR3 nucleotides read TGTGCCAGCAGCTCCGCCACCGATTCTGGAAACACCATATATTTT. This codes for CASSSATDSGNTIYF.

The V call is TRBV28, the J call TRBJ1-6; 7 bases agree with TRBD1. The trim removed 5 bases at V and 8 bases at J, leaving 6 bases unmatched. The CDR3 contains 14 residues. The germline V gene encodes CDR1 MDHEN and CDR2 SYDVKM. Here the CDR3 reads CASSPRQGHSPLHF. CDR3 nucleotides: TGTGCCAGCAGTCCACGACAGGGCCATTCACCCCTCCACTTT.

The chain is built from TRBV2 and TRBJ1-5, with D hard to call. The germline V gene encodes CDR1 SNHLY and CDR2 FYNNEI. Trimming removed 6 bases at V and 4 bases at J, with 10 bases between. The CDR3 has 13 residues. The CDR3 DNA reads TGTGCCAGCAGCGAGGGTCTTAATCAGCCCCAGCATTTT. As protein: CASSEGLNQPQHF. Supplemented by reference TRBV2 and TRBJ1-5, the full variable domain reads EPEVTQTPSHQVTQMGQEVILRCVPISNHLYFYWYRQILGQKVEFLVSFYNNEISEKSEIFDDQFSVERPDGSNFTLKIRSTKLEDSAMYFCASSEGLNQPQHFGDGTRLSIL.

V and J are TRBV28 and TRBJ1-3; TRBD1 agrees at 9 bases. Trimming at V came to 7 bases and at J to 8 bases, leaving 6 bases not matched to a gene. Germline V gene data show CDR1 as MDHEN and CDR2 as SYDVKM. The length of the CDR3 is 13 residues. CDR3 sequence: CASIDRGADTIYF. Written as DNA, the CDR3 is TGTGCCAGCATCGACAGGGGGGCAGACACCATATATTTT.

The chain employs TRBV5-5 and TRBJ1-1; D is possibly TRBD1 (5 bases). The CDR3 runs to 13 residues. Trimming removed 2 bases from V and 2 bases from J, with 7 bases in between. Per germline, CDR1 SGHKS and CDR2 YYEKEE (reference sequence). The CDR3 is CASSFDRNTEAFF. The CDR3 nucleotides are TGTGCCAGCAGCTTCGACAGAAACACTGAAGCTTTCTTT.

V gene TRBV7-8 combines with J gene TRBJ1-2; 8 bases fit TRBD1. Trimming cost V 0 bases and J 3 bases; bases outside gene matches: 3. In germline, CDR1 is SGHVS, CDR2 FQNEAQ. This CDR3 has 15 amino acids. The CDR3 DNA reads TGTGCCAGCAGCTTAGCATTGACAGGGGACTATGGCTACACCTTC. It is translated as CASSLALTGDYGYTF. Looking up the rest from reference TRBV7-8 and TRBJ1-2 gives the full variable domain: GAGVSQSPRYKVAKRGQDVALRCDPISGHVSLFWYQQALGQGPEFLTYFQNEAQLDKSGLPSDRFFAERPEGSVSTLKIQRTQQEDSAVYLCASSLALTGDYGYTFGSGTRLTVV.

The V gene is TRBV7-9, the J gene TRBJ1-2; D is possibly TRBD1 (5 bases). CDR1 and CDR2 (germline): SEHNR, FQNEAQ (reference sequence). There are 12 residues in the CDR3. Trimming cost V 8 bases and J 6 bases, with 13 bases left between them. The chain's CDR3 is CASSRGADGYTF. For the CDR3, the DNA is TGTGCCAGCTCTCGAGGGGCAGATGGCTACACCTTC.

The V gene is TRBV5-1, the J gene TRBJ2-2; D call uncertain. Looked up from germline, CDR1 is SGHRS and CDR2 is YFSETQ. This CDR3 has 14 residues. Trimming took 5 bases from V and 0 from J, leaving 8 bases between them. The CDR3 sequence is CASRKDSNTGELFF. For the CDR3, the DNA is TGCGCCAGCAGAAAAGATTCGAACACCGGGGAGCTGTTTTTT.

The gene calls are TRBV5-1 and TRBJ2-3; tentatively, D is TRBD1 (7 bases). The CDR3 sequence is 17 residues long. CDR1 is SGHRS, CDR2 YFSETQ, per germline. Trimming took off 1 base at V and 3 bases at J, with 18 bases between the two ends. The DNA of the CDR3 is TGCGCCAGCAGCTTGCTATCGGCAGGGGGAGGAACAGATACGCAGTATTTT. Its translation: CASSLLSAGGGTDTQYF.

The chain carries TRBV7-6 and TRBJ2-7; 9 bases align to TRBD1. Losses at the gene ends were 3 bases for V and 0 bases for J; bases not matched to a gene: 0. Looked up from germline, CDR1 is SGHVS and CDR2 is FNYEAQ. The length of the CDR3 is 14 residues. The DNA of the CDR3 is TGTGCCAGCAGCTTGGACAGGGGCTCCTACGAGCAGTACTTC. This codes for CASSLDRGSYEQYF.

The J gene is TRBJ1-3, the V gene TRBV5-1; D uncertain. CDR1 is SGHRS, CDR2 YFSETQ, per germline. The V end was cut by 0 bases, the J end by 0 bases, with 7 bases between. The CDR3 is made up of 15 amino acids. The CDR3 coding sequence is TGCGCCAGCAGCTTGGGTCCCGGCTCTGGAAACACCATATATTTT. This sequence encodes CASSLGPGSGNTIYF.

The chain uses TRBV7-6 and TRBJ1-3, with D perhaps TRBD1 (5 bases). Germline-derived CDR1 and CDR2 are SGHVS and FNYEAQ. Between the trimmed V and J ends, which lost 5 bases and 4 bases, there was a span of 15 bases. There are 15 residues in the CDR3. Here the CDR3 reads CASSQIPGPGNTIYF. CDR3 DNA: TGTGCCAGCAGCCAAATACCGGGACCGGGAAACACCATATATTTT.

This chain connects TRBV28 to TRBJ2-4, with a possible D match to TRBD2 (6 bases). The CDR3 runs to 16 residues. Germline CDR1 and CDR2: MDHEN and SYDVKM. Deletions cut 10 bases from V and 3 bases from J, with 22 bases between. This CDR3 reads CATQRNTVEGKNIQYF. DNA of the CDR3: TGTGCCACTCAAAGAAACACAGTGGAGGGCAAAAACATTCAGTACTTC.